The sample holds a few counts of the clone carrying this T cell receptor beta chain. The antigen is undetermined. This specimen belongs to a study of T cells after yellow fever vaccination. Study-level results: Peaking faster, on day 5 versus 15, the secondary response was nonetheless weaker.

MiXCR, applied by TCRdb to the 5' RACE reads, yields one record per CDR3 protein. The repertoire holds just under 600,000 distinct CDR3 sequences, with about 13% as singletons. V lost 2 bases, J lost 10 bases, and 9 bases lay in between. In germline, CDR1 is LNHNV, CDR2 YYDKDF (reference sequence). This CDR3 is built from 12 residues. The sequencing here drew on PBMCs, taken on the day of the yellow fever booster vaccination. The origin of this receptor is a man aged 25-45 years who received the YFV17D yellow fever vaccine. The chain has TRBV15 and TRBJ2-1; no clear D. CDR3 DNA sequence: TGTGCCACCAGCAGACTTTACTTAGAGCAGTTCTTC. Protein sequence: CATSRLYLEQFF.